This T cell receptor beta chain came from a study of control samples from healthy donors and cancer patients. Germline V CDR1 and CDR2: SGHNT, YYREEE (reference sequence). The CDR3 spans 16 residues. V dropped 0 bases and J dropped 1 base, with 11 bases sitting between them. Libraries were prepared by immunoSEQ multiplex PCR; TCRdb keeps only in-frame clonotypes and omits some of them. This sample yields about 120,000 clones, of which 88% are seen a single time; 2% to 3% belongs to the top ten. The source of this sequence is a woman in her 70s in good health. J is TRBJ2-4 and V is TRBV5-4; TRBD2 is a possible D gene (6 bases). Sequences were obtained from blood. The CDR3, as DNA: TGTGCCAGCAGCTTGGGGGGAACTAGCGCCAAAAACATTCAGTACTTC. As protein: CASSLGGTSAKNIQYF.